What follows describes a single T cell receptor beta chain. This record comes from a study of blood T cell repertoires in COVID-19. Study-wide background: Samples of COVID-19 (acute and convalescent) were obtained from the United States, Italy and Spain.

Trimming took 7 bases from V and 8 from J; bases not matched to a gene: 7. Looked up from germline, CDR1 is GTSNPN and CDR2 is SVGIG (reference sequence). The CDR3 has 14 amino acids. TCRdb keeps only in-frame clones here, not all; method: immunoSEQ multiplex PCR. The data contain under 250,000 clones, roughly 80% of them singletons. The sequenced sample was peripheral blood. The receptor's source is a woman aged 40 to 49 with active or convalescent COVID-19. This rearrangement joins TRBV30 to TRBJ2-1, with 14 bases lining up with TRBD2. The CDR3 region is CASPGTSGGDEQFF. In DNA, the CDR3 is TGTGCCTCCCCCGGGACTAGCGGGGGCGATGAGCAGTTCTTC.